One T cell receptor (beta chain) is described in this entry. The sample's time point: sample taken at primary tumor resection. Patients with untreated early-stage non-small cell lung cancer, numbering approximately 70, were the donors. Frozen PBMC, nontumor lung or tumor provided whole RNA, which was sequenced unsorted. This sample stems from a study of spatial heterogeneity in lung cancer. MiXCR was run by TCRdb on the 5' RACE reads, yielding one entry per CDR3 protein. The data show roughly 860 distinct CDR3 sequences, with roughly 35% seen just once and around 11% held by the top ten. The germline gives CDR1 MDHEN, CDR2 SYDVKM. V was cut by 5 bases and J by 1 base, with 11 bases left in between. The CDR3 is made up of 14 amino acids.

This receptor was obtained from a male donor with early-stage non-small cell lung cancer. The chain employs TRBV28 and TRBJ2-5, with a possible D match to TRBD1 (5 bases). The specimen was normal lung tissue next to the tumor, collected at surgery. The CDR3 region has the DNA TGTGCCAGCAGTGAAACGACAGTCCAAGAGACCCAGTACTTC. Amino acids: CASSETTVQETQYF. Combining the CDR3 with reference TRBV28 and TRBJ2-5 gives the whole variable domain DVKVTQSSRYLVKRTGEKVFLECVQDMDHENMFWYRQDPGLGLRLIYFSYDVKMKEKGDIPEGYSVSREKKERFSLILESASTNQTSMYLCASSETTVQETQYFGPGTRLLVL.